This T cell receptor beta chain was profiled in a study of beta chain features in type 1 diabetes. Across the study: The patient and healthy donor groups were comparable for age, gender and cell yields. The samples had around 100 million sorted cells examined in all.

Central memory, naive, regulatory and stem cell-like memory CD4+ cells were sorted by CD45RO/CCR7/CD25/CD127/CD95/CD27. On this clone itself: A much larger clone sits a single nucleotide away, making a read error possible. This sample includes further DNA sequences coding for the same CDR3.

Expressed TCRB transcripts were sequenced because the isolated RNA had all been reverse transcribed beforehand. TCRdb's copy holds only in-frame clones and misses some; the assay was immunoSEQ multiplex PCR. This table holds about 340,000 clones, roughly 8% found once. The CDR3 extends over 14 amino acids. Germline V gives CDR1 KGHSH, CDR2 LQKENI. Unmatched junction bases numbered 4, after V lost 4 bases and J lost 5 bases. This clonotype was sampled from a woman aged 18-29 years in good health. The sequencing sample was made of central memory CD4+ T cells from blood. The chain carries TRBV18 and TRBJ1-5, with 8 bases matching TRBD1. CDR3 region: CASSRQGADQPQHF. The CDR3 DNA follows: TGTGCCAGCTCACGGCAGGGGGCCGATCAGCCCCAGCATTTT.